This T cell receptor beta chain was profiled in a study of tumor-infiltrating lymphocytes in primary liver carcinoma. Looking at the study overall: Each of the growths was stage T1-T3 N0M0, extending roughly 4.2 to 11 cm across.

Each 20-30 mg portion of unsorted bulk tissue served as the source for co-extraction of RNA and DNA. Patients diagnosed with primary liver carcinoma received treatment through surgical resection. HBV chronically infected the treatment-naive patients. Comments on this clonotype: Its specificity is not known. As the CDR3 is not closed by the conserved phenylalanine or tryptophan, this likely results from a read error.

Overall study findings and caveats: Blood had a significantly lower top-250-clone fraction than tumors did (p = 0.039).

This CDR3 is 12 amino acids long. Germline V gene data show CDR1 as SQVTM and CDR2 as ANQGSEA. Reverse transcription of approximately 500 ng total RNA with a constant-region primer produced TCR beta cDNA. Slightly modified ARM-PCR, run as three nested multiplex PCR rounds, produced the TCR beta libraries. Amplification in the first two PCR rounds was performed using TRBV1-TRBV30 forward primers and a C-beta reverse primer for approximately 10 cycles each. TCRdb re-called the multiplex PCR reads through MiXCR, storing one row per CDR3 protein. This table has 80,000 or so distinct CDR3 sequences, roughly 72% appearing once.

The V gene is TRBV29-1, the J gene TRBJ2-7; TRBD2 might be the D (5 bases). The sample comprised tumor-adjacent normal liver tissue. The clonotype comes from a middle-aged man with primary liver carcinoma and hepatitis B virus infection. CDR3 sequence (DNA): TGCTGCGTTCGGCAGGCGGGCTACGAGCAGTACTGC. This translates into CCVRQAGYEQYC.